Each of the 30 T cell receptor beta chains below was sequenced from the same sample in a study of T cell responses to AZD1222 COVID-19 vaccine. Sequenced by immunoSEQ multiplex PCR; TCRdb stores in-frame clones only, minus some. This sample has some 140,000 clones, with approximately 91% found just once. The sequenced sample was peripheral blood, obtained on day 0 of AZD1222 vaccination. All receptors derive from an adult in good health.

This clone was seen only once. This rearrangement joins TRBV28 to TRBJ2-7; 7 positions match TRBD2. CDR1 is MDHEN and CDR2 is SYDVKM in the germline V gene. CDR3 length: 15 amino acids. V was clipped by 3 bases and J by 1 base; unmatched bases: 6. CDR3 amino acids: CASSFWASGSYEQYF. DNA of the CDR3: TGTGCCAGCAGTTTTTGGGCTAGCGGTTCCTACGAGCAGTACTTC.

The genes are TRBV5-4 and TRBJ2-3; no reliable D call. The CDR3 length is 16 residues. CDR1 SGHNT and CDR2 YYREEE come from the germline V gene (reference sequence). V was clipped by 0 bases and J by 2 bases, with 13 bases between them. The CDR3 sequence is CASSLAGSGITDTQYF. CDR3 in DNA: TGTGCCAGCAGCTTGGCCGGGTCTGGCATCACAGATACGCAGTATTTT.

This sequence joins TRBV9 and TRBJ1-5; D uncertain. Germline V gene sequence: CDR1 SGDLS, CDR2 YYNGEE. The CDR3 is 14 residues long. Trimming shortened V by 0 bases and J by 6 bases, and 10 bases separated the two germline ends. The CDR3 DNA follows: TGTGCCAGCAGCGTAGATGAAGGCCCTCAGCCCCAGCATTTT. Its translation is CASSVDEGPQPQHF.

The rearrangement joins TRBV6-2 or TRBV6-3 to TRBJ2-7, with D maybe TRBD1 (5 bases). The V end was cut by 5 bases, the J end by 1 base, with 15 bases between. Germline-derived CDR1 and CDR2 are MNHEY and SVGEGT. There are 15 residues in the CDR3. Here the CDR3 reads CASSTTRVRSYEQYF. In DNA, the CDR3 is TGTGCCAGCAGTACGACCAGGGTGAGATCCTACGAGCAGTACTTC.

The gene calls are TRBV5-5 and TRBJ1-2; no clear D gene. V shed 2 bases and J shed 7 bases, with 9 bases lying between them. Germline lookup yields CDR1 SGHKS and CDR2 YYEKEE (reference sequence). The CDR3 contains 12 residues. The CDR3 here is CASSLARSGYTF. DNA of the CDR3: TGTGCCAGCAGCTTAGCTAGGAGTGGCTACACCTTC.

The gene calls are TRBV15 and TRBJ2-1; D uncertain. Trimming took 0 bases from V and 9 from J, leaving 9 bases between them. The germline gives CDR1 LNHNV, CDR2 YYDKDF (reference sequence). The CDR3 has 13 amino acids. The CDR3 DNA follows: TGTGCCACCAGCAGAGATCCACTGGGTGAGCAGTTCTTC. This sequence encodes CATSRDPLGEQFF. The entire variable domain, with the rest obtained from reference TRBV15 and TRBJ2-1, is as follows: DAMVIQNPRYQVTQFGKPVTLSCSQTLNHNVMYWYQQKSSQAPKLLFHYYDKDFNNEADTPDNFQSRRPNTSFCFLDIRSPGLGDTAMYLCATSRDPLGEQFFGPGTRLTVL.

CDR3 residues: CASSFNRPAETQYF. The CDR3 DNA is TGTGCCAGCAGTTTTAACAGGCCCGCAGAGACCCAGTACTTC. The chain joins TRBV27 to TRBJ2-5; weak D call: TRBD1 (5 bases). This CDR3 spans 14 amino acids. The germline V and J ends were trimmed by 3 bases and 4 bases, with 12 bases remaining between them. Germline CDR1 is MNHEY and CDR2 is SMNVEV (reference sequence).

J is TRBJ2-6 and V is TRBV30, with 7 bases aligning to TRBD2. With V trimmed by 1 base and J by 6 bases, 6 bases remained unmatched. The CDR3 contains 15 residues. The germline CDR1 and CDR2 sequences are GTSNPN and SVGIG (reference sequence). The CDR3 region is CAWSGREGKANVLTF. Here the CDR3 DNA reads TGTGCCTGGAGTGGTAGGGAGGGGAAGGCCAACGTCCTGACTTTC. The full variable domain, with the rest looked up from reference TRBV30 and TRBJ2-6, is SQTIHQWPATLVQPVGSPLSLECTVEGTSNPNLYWYRQAAGRGLQLLFYSVGIGQISSEVPQNLSASRPQDRQFILSSKKLLLSDSGFYLCAWSGREGKANVLTFGAGSRLTVL.

This chain's CDR3 is CASSFQGRGETQYF. The CDR3 DNA is TGCGCCAGCAGCTTCCAGGGGCGAGGCGAGACCCAGTACTTC. V gene TRBV5-1 combines with J gene TRBJ2-5; tentative D call: TRBD1 (6 bases). CDR1 and CDR2 from the germline V gene are SGHRS and YFSETQ. Trimming stripped 2 bases from V and 5 bases from J, with 13 bases between. This CDR3 has 14 amino acids.

The chain employs TRBV9 and TRBJ2-7, with D hard to call. V was shortened by 3 bases and J by 2 bases, with 15 bases between the two germline ends. CDR3 length equals 15 residues. From germline, CDR1 is SGDLS and CDR2 YYNGEE. CDR3 residues: CASSAGPANTYEQYF. The CDR3 DNA is TGTGCCAGCAGCGCCGGGCCAGCCAATACCTACGAGCAGTACTTC.

CDR3 sequence (DNA): TGTGCCACCAGCAGAGTGAGGGAAAAACTGTTTTTT. Amino acid sequence: CATSRVREKLFF. This chain uses TRBV15 with TRBJ1-4; D gene ambiguous. V lost 1 base and J lost 8, with 5 bases in between. The V gene's germline CDR1 is LNHNV and CDR2 YYDKDF (reference sequence). This CDR3 spans 12 amino acids.

J is TRBJ1-5 and V is TRBV2; TRBD1 agrees at 10 bases. The germline gives CDR1 SNHLY, CDR2 FYNNEI. V lost 8 bases, J lost 5 bases, and 6 bases stayed unmatched. CDR3 length: 14 amino acids. CDR3 in DNA: TGTGCCAGCGTTGGAGGACAGGGGGATCAGCCCCAGCATTTT. Its translation: CASVGGQGDQPQHF.

This sequence joins TRBV6-5 and TRBJ2-7; the match to TRBD2 covers 9 bases. The V segment lost 5 bases and the J segment 4 bases; nucleotides outside the gene matches: 9. Germline V lookup: CDR1 MNHEY, CDR2 SVGAGI. CDR3 length equals 15 residues. The CDR3 coding sequence is TGTGCCAGCAGTCGCCAACTAGCGGGCGTATACGAGCAGTACTTC. It encodes CASSRQLAGVYEQYF.

The V call is TRBV19, the J call TRBJ2-2, with D unresolved. The CDR3 has 14 amino acids. CDR1 and CDR2 from the germline V gene are LNHDA and SQIVND (reference sequence). Trimming stripped 4 bases from V and 2 bases from J, with 8 bases between. The CDR3 nucleotides are TGTGCCAGTAGTAACTCCAGAAACACCGGGGAGCTGTTTTTT. Encoded protein: CASSNSRNTGELFF. The full variable domain, completed using reference TRBV19 and TRBJ2-2, is DGGITQSPKYLFRKEGQNVTLSCEQNLNHDAMYWYRQDPGQGLRLIYYSQIVNDFQKGDIAEGYSVSREKKESFPLTVTSAQKNPTAFYLCASSNSRNTGELFFGEGSRLTVL.

The chain joins TRBV3-1 (or the pseudogene TRBV3-2) to TRBJ1-3; D is unresolved. V lost 4 bases and J lost 3, with 16 bases in between. Germline V gives CDR1 LGHDT, CDR2 YNNKEL (reference sequence). This CDR3 spans 16 amino acids. CDR3 coding DNA: TGTGCCAGCAGCCCCAGAGGCGTCAGCTATGGAAACACCATATATTTT. Translated, it gives CASSPRGVSYGNTIYF.

This clone was detected only a few times. V gene TRBV18 combines with J gene TRBJ1-2; D ambiguous. This CDR3 spans 18 amino acids. Between the trimmed V and J ends, which lost 3 bases and 7 bases, there was a span of 27 bases. CDR1 is KGHSH, CDR2 LQKENI, per germline. The CDR3: CASSPSSGSSGIGVGYTF. CDR3 nucleotide sequence: TGTGCCAGCTCACCTAGTTCCGGGTCGTCCGGGATAGGCGTTGGCTACACCTTC. The complete variable domain, with remaining parts taken from reference TRBV18 and TRBJ1-2, reads NAGVMQNPRHLVRRRGQEARLRCSPMKGHSHVYWYRQLPEEGLKFMVYLQKENIIDESGMPKERFSAEFPKEGPSILRIQQVVRGDSAAYFCASSPSSGSSGIGVGYTFGSGTRLTVV.

V usage is TRBV29-1 and J usage is TRBJ1-2; D unclear. This CDR3 spans 11 amino acids. The germline V and J ends were trimmed by 2 bases and 7 bases, with 8 bases remaining between them. CDR1 is SQVTM, CDR2 ANQGSEA, per germline. The DNA of the CDR3 is TGCAGCGTTGAATCTCTGGCTGGCTACACCTTC. Protein: CSVESLAGYTF.

The rearrangement links TRBV14 to TRBJ2-3, with D possibly being TRBD2 (6 bases). Germline CDR1 is SGHDN and CDR2 is FVKESK. V was pared by 3 bases and J by 2 bases, with 12 bases between. This CDR3 region has 15 residues. The chain's CDR3 is CASSQGDWFTDTQYF. DNA of the CDR3: TGTGCCAGCAGCCAGGGGGACTGGTTCACAGATACGCAGTATTTT. The whole variable domain, remainder taken from reference TRBV14 and TRBJ2-3, is EAGVTQFPSHSVIEKGQTVTLRCDPISGHDNLYWYRRVMGKEIKFLLHFVKESKQDESGMPNNRFLAERTGGTYSTLKVQPAELEDSGVYFCASSQGDWFTDTQYFGPGTRLTVL.

J is TRBJ1-1 and V is TRBV5-1; D gene uncertain. Looked up from germline, CDR1 is SGHRS and CDR2 is YFSETQ. This CDR3 contains 15 residues. V was trimmed by 0 bases and J by 5 bases, leaving 14 bases between them. CDR3 region: CASSLGDLLGTEAFF. The CDR3 DNA sequence: TGCGCCAGCAGCTTGGGAGACCTACTCGGGACTGAAGCTTTCTTT.

The gene calls are TRBV7-9 and TRBJ2-7; 7 bases fit TRBD2. This CDR3 spans 13 amino acids. V trimming: 5 bases; J trimming: 7 bases; junction bases outside the gene matches: 8. The germline CDR1 and CDR2 sequences are SEHNR and FQNEAQ (reference sequence). CDR3 sequence: CASSNILAREQYF. Here the CDR3 DNA reads TGTGCCAGCAGCAACATACTAGCGAGGGAGCAGTACTTC.

The CDR3: CASSRKAGTGVEKLFF. The DNA for the CDR3 is TGTGCCAGCAGCCGGAAAGCTGGGACAGGTGTCGAAAAACTGTTTTTT. The chain has TRBV5-6 and TRBJ1-4; 8 bases are shared with TRBD1. The V gene end was trimmed by 4 bases and the J gene end by 8 bases; junction bases not matched to a gene: 13. The CDR3 covers 16 residues. The germline gives CDR1 SGHDT, CDR2 YYEEEE.

In DNA form, the CDR3 reads TGCAGTGCTTATGGTACGGAGACCCAGTACTTC. The encoded protein is CSAYGTETQYF. This sequence joins TRBV20-1 and TRBJ2-5, with D unresolved. Germline-derived CDR1 and CDR2 are DFQATT and SNEGSKA (reference sequence). V was clipped by 5 bases and J by 5 bases, with 9 bases between them. This CDR3 has 11 amino acids.

The chain has TRBV9 and TRBJ2-1; a weak D match, TRBD1 (6 bases). Germline V lookup: CDR1 SGDLS, CDR2 YYNGEE. CDR3 size: 15 residues. Trimming took off 3 bases at V and 2 bases at J, with 12 bases between the two ends. In DNA, the CDR3 is TGTGCCAGCAGCGCAGGGGTCGCGGCCTACAATGAGCAGTTCTTC. As protein: CASSAGVAAYNEQFF.

A remark on this clone: A much larger clone differs by one base, so this may be a read error. The chain links TRBV6-5 to TRBJ2-5; D is undetermined. The CDR3 is made up of 13 amino acids. From germline, CDR1 is MNHEY and CDR2 SVGAGI. Trimming removed 2 bases from V and 3 bases from J, with 7 bases in between. CDR3 region: CASSYGQKETQYF. As DNA, the CDR3 is TGTGCCAGCAGTTACGGGCAGAAAGAGACCCAGTACTTC.

This clone was picked up a small number of times. The chain joins TRBV30 to TRBJ1-2; TRBD1 might be the D (6 bases). V shed 0 bases and J shed 3 bases, with 8 bases lying between them. The CDR3 is 13 residues long. Germline values: CDR1 GTSNPN, CDR2 SVGIG (reference sequence). The CDR3 loop is CAWSVAGDYGYTF. For the CDR3, the DNA is TGTGCCTGGAGTGTAGCAGGGGACTATGGCTACACCTTC.

The chain uses TRBV28 and TRBJ1-2, with 7 positions matching TRBD1. Germline CDR1 MDHEN, CDR2 SYDVKM. With V trimmed by 2 bases and J by 7 bases, 10 bases remained unmatched. The CDR3 is made up of 15 amino acids. Here the CDR3 DNA reads TGTGCCAGCAGTTTAGGGGGACAGCAGAAGGGTGGCTACACCTTC. Translating gives CASSLGGQQKGGYTF.

The chain uses TRBV6-5 and TRBJ1-5, with a tentative D call TRBD1 (5 bases). CDR3 size: 14 residues. CDR1 is MNHEY, CDR2 SVGAGI, per germline. V was trimmed by 6 bases and J by 1 base, leaving 10 bases between them. CDR3: CASSLDSSNQPQHF. CDR3 nucleotide sequence: TGTGCCAGCAGCCTTGACAGCAGCAATCAGCCCCAGCATTTT.

The chain uses TRBV3-1 (or the pseudogene TRBV3-2) and TRBJ1-2; TRBD1 is a possible D gene (6 bases). V was trimmed by 0 bases and J by 3 bases, leaving 20 bases between them. This CDR3 region has 18 residues. The germline V gene has CDR1 LGHDT and CDR2 YNNKEL (reference sequence). CDR3 sequence reads: CASSQDLLGTHRDYGYTF. The CDR3 nucleotides are TGTGCCAGCAGCCAAGATCTATTAGGGACACATCGAGACTATGGCTACACCTTC.

A note on this clone: Other DNA sequences from this sample encode an identical CDR3 as well. The genes are TRBV11-2 and TRBJ1-3; D gene uncertain. V was shortened by 1 base and J by 4 bases, with 2 bases between the two germline ends. This CDR3 has 12 residues. In germline, CDR1 is SGHAT, CDR2 FQNNGV. CDR3 protein: CASSLGGNTIYF. The CDR3 region has the DNA TGTGCCAGCAGCTTAGGCGGAAACACCATATATTTT.

The chain combines TRBV29-1 with TRBJ2-7, with no clear D. V lost 0 bases and J 0 bases, leaving 9 bases between the germline ends. From germline, CDR1 is SQVTM and CDR2 ANQGSEA. This CDR3 is 14 amino acids long. This chain's CDR3 is CSVEETEISYEQYF. The CDR3 bases are TGCAGCGTTGAAGAGACGGAAATCTCCTACGAGCAGTACTTC.